This note documents a single T cell receptor (beta chain) sequence. Its antigen specificity is not known. Per-base qualities were not stored, and no clone one base away is much larger. The library was produced with 5' RACE. Sequencing relied on a NextSeq 500. Unique molecular identifiers were attached to individual cDNA molecules in the TCR library protocol so that sequencing error and PCR bias could be corrected. Both TCR alpha and beta chains were sequenced, and tight co-correlation was observed between alpha and beta sequence abundances in each sample. The original methods were these. Decombinator V4 was used to perform V gene, J gene and CDR3 annotation of TCR sequences. Expanded TCRs were defined as changing significantly between any two time points under a Poisson model with p below 0.0001. Abundances of TCRs were expressed as counts per million after normalisation to the total number of TCRs sequenced in each sample. TRAV1-2 paired with TRAJ12, TRAJ20 or TRAJ33 defined MAIT TCRs, while TRAV10 paired with TRAJ18 defined iNKT TCRs. VDJdb, accessed 1 November 2021, was searched for CMV, EBV and SARS-CoV-2 annotated TCRs, excluding TCRs annotated for multiple antigens. Clones were called with MiXCR by TCRdb after fastp trimmed the public reads at Q25, and only in-frame beta chains were retained. Rows matching on CDR3 protein sequence are summarized as one entry with the most common DNA and genes. The V and J calls shown here were made by TCRdb, not taken from the authors' results. Recorded for this sample are tens of thousands of distinct CDR3 sequences; roughly 14% of them occurred a single time. In total, the top ten clones hold 3% to 5% of the sample.

This was a case-control study nested in a cohort of healthcare workers in London, UK, who had nasopharyngeal swab PCR tests and blood samples taken every week. Healthcare workers were recruited between 23 and 31 March 2020, during the week of the UK lockdown, and were followed weekly for up to about 15 weeks. Taken from cysteine to phenylalanine, the CDR3 has 10 residues. Of the read, only the CDR3 DNA is kept; its 30 bases are in frame from base 1. Trimming removed 2 bases from V and 12 bases from J, leaving 7 bases between the germline ends. CDR1 and CDR2, per the germline V gene (reference sequence), are SEHNR and FQNEAQ. The data were obtained in a study of early T cells in non-severe SARS-CoV-2 infection listed by TCRdb under 2021. Study-level background: Bulk RNA from unsorted whole blood was used for TCR sequencing, so alpha and beta chains could not be paired.

Beyond this particular receptor, the publication reports: Matching against VDJdb was skewed toward anti-spike CD8 responses, likely underestimated virus-specific expansions, and missed private and CD4 specificities.

The rearrangement joined TRBV7-9 to TRBJ1-2; the D gene identity is not certain. This TCR derives from an adult who was a healthcare worker with PCR-confirmed SARS-CoV-2 infection or an uninfected control (not recorded which). Here the sequenced sample was whole blood, taken at baseline. This receptor has the CDR3 CASSLLGNTF. The sequenced DNA is TGTGCCAGCAGCTTATTAGGAAACACCTTC.